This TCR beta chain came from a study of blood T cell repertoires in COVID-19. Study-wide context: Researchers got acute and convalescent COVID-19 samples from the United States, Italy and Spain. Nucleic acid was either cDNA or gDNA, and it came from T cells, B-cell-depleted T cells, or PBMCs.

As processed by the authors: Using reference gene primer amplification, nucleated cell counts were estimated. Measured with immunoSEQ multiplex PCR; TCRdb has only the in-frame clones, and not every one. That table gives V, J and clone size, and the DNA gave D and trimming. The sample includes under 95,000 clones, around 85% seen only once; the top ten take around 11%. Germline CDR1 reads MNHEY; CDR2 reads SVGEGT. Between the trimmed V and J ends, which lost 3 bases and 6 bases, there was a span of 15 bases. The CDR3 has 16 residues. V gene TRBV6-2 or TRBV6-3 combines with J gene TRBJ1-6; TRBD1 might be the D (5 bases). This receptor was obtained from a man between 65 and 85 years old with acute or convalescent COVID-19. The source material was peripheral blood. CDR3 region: CASSYYQGAGNSPLHF. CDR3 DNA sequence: TGTGCCAGCAGTTATTACCAAGGGGCTGGTAATTCACCCCTCCACTTT.